These 32 T cell receptor beta chains originate from one sample sequenced in a study of control samples from healthy donors and cancer patients. Measured with immunoSEQ multiplex PCR; TCRdb has only the in-frame clones, and not every one. The sample includes 150,000 to 200,000 clones, just over 95% of them seen just once. Material for sequencing was blood. The receptor source for this set is a woman aged 25 to 39 in good health.

The chain has TRBV7-9 and TRBJ2-2, with 12 bases matching TRBD2. The germline V gene encodes CDR1 SEHNR and CDR2 FQNEAQ (reference sequence). The CDR3 spans 16 residues. The V and J ends lost 5 bases and 5 bases, in that order; junction bases with no gene match: 6. The CDR3 sequence is CASSLQTSGSTGELFF. The CDR3 bases are TGTGCCAGCAGCCTACAGACTAGCGGGAGTACCGGGGAGCTGTTTTTT.

This sequence joins TRBV5-4 and TRBJ2-5, with 9 positions matching TRBD2. Germline V lookup: CDR1 SGHNT, CDR2 YYREEE (reference sequence). The CDR3 length is 15 residues. J was trimmed by 2 bases and V by 6 bases; bases with no gene match: 8. The CDR3 loop reads CASTILAGVQETQYF. The DNA of the CDR3 is TGTGCCAGCACGATTTTAGCGGGAGTTCAAGAGACCCAGTACTTC.

V is TRBV11-2 and J is TRBJ1-4; TRBD1 aligns across 10 bases. The germline V gene has CDR1 SGHAT and CDR2 FQNNGV. Trimming at V came to 0 bases and at J to 7 bases, leaving 11 bases not matched to a gene. This CDR3 region has 18 residues. In nucleotides, the CDR3 is TGTGCCAGCAGCTTAGATAGCCTTTTGGGGGACAGGGGTGAAAAACTGTTTTTT. Translation gives CASSLDSLLGDRGEKLFF.

The chain has TRBV4-1 and TRBJ2-1; 13 nucleotides match TRBD2. The germline V gene has CDR1 MGHRA and CDR2 YSYEKL. The trim removed 1 base at V and 7 bases at J, leaving 10 bases unmatched. This CDR3 spans 18 amino acids. CDR3 in amino acids: CASSQAAGLAGDTNEQFF. In DNA form, the CDR3 reads TGCGCCAGCAGCCAAGCCGCCGGACTAGCGGGAGATACAAATGAGCAGTTCTTC.

A single count supports this clone. This chain uses TRBV7-2 with TRBJ2-1, with D perhaps TRBD2 (5 bases). Germline CDR1 SGHTA, CDR2 FQGNSA. The CDR3 has 17 residues. Trimming took off 4 bases at V and 2 bases at J, with 18 bases between the two ends. CDR3 bases: TGTGCCAGCAGCTCCTCTGGCCCGTGGAGGCCCTACAATGAGCAGTTCTTC. Its translation is CASSSSGPWRPYNEQFF.

The gene calls are TRBV15 and TRBJ2-7; no definite D call. Germline V CDR1 and CDR2: LNHNV, YYDKDF (reference sequence). The V gene lost 5 bases and the J gene lost 5 bases, with 10 bases spanning the gap. This CDR3 has 12 residues. This chain's CDR3 is CATSASYDEQYF. The DNA for the CDR3 is TGTGCCACCAGCGCCTCCTATGACGAGCAGTACTTC. Complete variable domain (other parts from reference TRBV15 and TRBJ2-7): DAMVIQNPRYQVTQFGKPVTLSCSQTLNHNVMYWYQQKSSQAPKLLFHYYDKDFNNEADTPDNFQSRRPNTSFCFLDIRSPGLGDTAMYLCATSASYDEQYFGPGTRLTVT.

This sequence joins TRBV12-3 or TRBV12-4 and TRBJ2-7; the D gene is possibly TRBD2 (6 bases). V was clipped by 8 bases and J by 5 bases, with 16 bases between them. CDR3 length equals 13 residues. The CDR3 coding sequence is TGTGCCAGCCGGGGGACTTATAAAAACGAGCAGTACTTC. It translates to CASRGTYKNEQYF.

DNA for the CDR3: TGTGCCAGCAGCCCAGGACTAGCGGAGCAGTTCTTC. It yields the protein CASSPGLAEQFF. V is TRBV12-3 or TRBV12-4 and J is TRBJ2-1; TRBD2 matches at 9 bases. V lost 6 bases and J lost 10; bases outside the gene matches: 4. This CDR3 has 12 amino acids.

The chain joins TRBV2 to TRBJ1-5; TRBD1 might be the D (6 bases). Germline assignment: CDR1 SNHLY and CDR2 FYNNEI. Trimming took 6 bases from V and 7 from J, leaving 16 bases between them. CDR3 size: 14 residues. The CDR3 loop is CASRATGGNQPQHF. In nucleotides, the CDR3 is TGTGCCAGCAGAGCGACAGGTGGTAACCAGCCCCAGCATTTT.

The chain has TRBV2 and TRBJ2-7; D gene uncertain. The CDR3 spans 16 residues. Deletions cut 3 bases from V and 3 bases from J, with 18 bases between. Germline CDR1 reads SNHLY; CDR2 reads FYNNEI. CDR3 amino acids: CASSDPRASQGYEQYF. Written as DNA, the CDR3 is TGTGCCAGCAGTGATCCAAGGGCATCGCAAGGCTACGAGCAGTACTTC. The complete variable domain, with remaining parts taken from reference TRBV2 and TRBJ2-7, reads EPEVTQTPSHQVTQMGQEVILRCVPISNHLYFYWYRQILGQKVEFLVSFYNNEISEKSEIFDDQFSVERPDGSNFTLKIRSTKLEDSAMYFCASSDPRASQGYEQYFGPGTRLTVT.

This chain connects TRBV28 to TRBJ1-1; TRBD1 aligns across 7 bases. Trimming took 8 bases from V and 1 from J; bases not matched to a gene: 4. The CDR3 has 13 residues. The V gene's germline CDR1 is MDHEN and CDR2 SYDVKM. The DNA for the CDR3 is TGTGCCAGCGGGACAGCGTGGAACACTGAAGCTTTCTTT. Its protein product is CASGTAWNTEAFF.

The gene calls are TRBV19 and TRBJ1-5; no clear D gene. The CDR3 length is 16 residues. Trimming stripped 1 base from V and 4 bases from J, with 14 bases between. The V gene's germline CDR1 is LNHDA and CDR2 SQIVND (reference sequence). This CDR3 reads CASSIAPGSVNQPQHF. As DNA, the CDR3 is TGTGCCAGTAGTATAGCCCCCGGAAGTGTGAATCAGCCCCAGCATTTT.

This chain links TRBV11-2 with TRBJ1-4, with 7 bases matching TRBD1. Germline CDR1 is SGHAT and CDR2 is FQNNGV. The CDR3 is 14 amino acids. V lost 4 bases to trimming and J lost 6 bases; unmatched junction nucleotides: 5. CDR3 sequence reads: CASSSPGGHEKLFF. CDR3 nucleotide sequence: TGTGCCAGCAGCTCCCCAGGGGGGCATGAAAAACTGTTTTTT.

The V call is TRBV3-1 (or the pseudogene TRBV3-2), the J call TRBJ1-1; D might be TRBD1 (5 bases). V lost 4 bases and J 4 bases, leaving 16 bases between the germline ends. Germline CDR1 LGHDT, CDR2 YNNKEL (reference sequence). CDR3 length equals 15 residues. The CDR3 DNA is TGTGCCAGCAGCCTATCAAGGGGCTTTTTCACTGAAGCTTTCTTT. This codes for CASSLSRGFFTEAFF.

The chain uses TRBV15 and TRBJ2-2, with no clear D. Germline CDR1 and CDR2: LNHNV and YYDKDF (reference sequence). The CDR3 contains 14 residues. The V end was cut by 0 bases, the J end by 5 bases, with 7 bases between. The chain's CDR3 is CATSRDPRTGELFF. Here the CDR3 DNA reads TGTGCCACCAGCAGAGATCCGAGAACCGGGGAGCTGTTTTTT. Combining the CDR3 with reference TRBV15 and TRBJ2-2 gives the whole variable domain DAMVIQNPRYQVTQFGKPVTLSCSQTLNHNVMYWYQQKSSQAPKLLFHYYDKDFNNEADTPDNFQSRRPNTSFCFLDIRSPGLGDTAMYLCATSRDPRTGELFFGEGSRLTVL.

A single count supports this clone. The chain recombines TRBV20-1 with TRBJ1-5; D is unclear. CDR1 is DFQATT, CDR2 SNEGSKA, per germline (reference sequence). The length of the CDR3 is 11 residues. CDR3 nucleotide sequence: TGCAGAGGTAAAGAGCCTCAGCCCCAGCATTTT. As protein: CRGKEPQPQHF.

The rearrangement links TRBV7-9 to TRBJ1-5, with D possibly being TRBD1 (6 bases). From germline, CDR1 is SEHNR and CDR2 FQNEAQ (reference sequence). The CDR3 has 14 residues. V gave up 5 bases and J gave up 9 bases, with 17 bases separating them. CDR3 in amino acids: CASSLTGREGPQHF. CDR3 sequence (DNA): TGTGCCAGCAGCCTTACAGGGCGGGAAGGGCCCCAGCATTTT.

The CDR3: CASSLVWGRDQPQHF. The CDR3 DNA is TGTGCCAGCAGCTTAGTTTGGGGCCGGGACCAGCCCCAGCATTTT. This sequence joins TRBV11-2 and TRBJ1-5; a weak D match, TRBD1 (5 bases). With 1 base removed from V and 7 bases from J, the gap between germline ends came to 14 bases. The CDR3 totals 15 residues. CDR1 and CDR2 (germline): SGHAT, FQNNGV. Combining the CDR3 with reference TRBV11-2 and TRBJ1-5 gives the whole variable domain EAGVAQSPRYKIIEKRQSVAFWCNPISGHATLYWYQQILGQGPKLLIQFQNNGVVDDSQLPKDRFSAERLKGVDSTLKIQPAKLEDSAVYLCASSLVWGRDQPQHFGDGTRLSIL.

The V gene is TRBV6-2 or TRBV6-3, the J gene TRBJ2-3, with D possibly matching TRBD1 (6 bases). The V end was cut by 4 bases, the J end by 2 bases, with 10 bases between. Germline V CDR1 and CDR2: MNHEY, SVGEGT. The CDR3 consists of 14 residues. As DNA, the CDR3 is TGTGCCAGCAGTTCCCAGGGACACACAGATACGCAGTATTTT. Translated: CASSSQGHTDTQYF.

J is TRBJ1-3 and V is TRBV7-9, with 11 bases lining up with TRBD1. The germline V gene has CDR1 SEHNR and CDR2 FQNEAQ (reference sequence). J was trimmed by 11 bases and V by 8 bases; bases with no gene match: 2. The CDR3 has 11 amino acids. DNA of the CDR3: TGTGCCAGCTGGGACAGGGGGGCCATATATTTT. Translated: CASWDRGAIYF.

The V and J genes are TRBV19 and TRBJ1-6; D is undetermined. CDR1 and CDR2 from the germline V gene are LNHDA and SQIVND (reference sequence). The length of the CDR3 is 14 residues. Trimming removed 5 bases at V and 5 bases at J, with 10 bases between. This CDR3 reads CASSLSLNNSPLHF. CDR3 nucleotides: TGTGCCAGTAGTCTATCTTTAAATAATTCACCCCTCCACTTT.

This chain links TRBV5-1 with TRBJ1-6, with D hard to call. The V end was cut by 1 base, the J end by 2 bases, with 13 bases between. The germline V gene has CDR1 SGHRS and CDR2 YFSETQ. This CDR3 contains 17 residues. The CDR3 here is CASSLSLGEPYNSPLHF. The CDR3 DNA reads TGCGCCAGCAGCTTGTCCCTCGGGGAACCCTATAATTCACCCCTCCACTTT.

This clone was counted between two and nine times. The CDR3 here is CSVRTSGITDTQYF. Written as DNA, the CDR3 is TGCAGCGTTAGGACTAGCGGGATCACAGATACGCAGTATTTT. The V gene is TRBV29-1, the J gene TRBJ2-3; TRBD2 matches 12 bases. This CDR3 spans 14 amino acids. The V and J ends lost 5 bases and 2 bases, in that order; junction bases with no gene match: 2. Germline CDR1 SQVTM, CDR2 ANQGSEA.

In its sample, this clone was seen once. The J gene is TRBJ2-2, the V gene TRBV6-5, with D unresolved. Trimming took 8 bases from V and 5 from J, leaving 6 bases between them. Germline V gene sequence: CDR1 MNHEY, CDR2 SVGAGI. The CDR3 loop spans 11 amino acids. CDR3 coding DNA: TGTGCCAGCGGTCGGACCGGGGAGCTGTTTTTT. Amino acids: CASGRTGELFF.

The chain recombines TRBV11-2 with TRBJ2-7; 7 bases are a match to TRBD1. Germline lookup yields CDR1 SGHAT and CDR2 FQNNGV. The length of the CDR3 is 15 residues. Trimming removed 3 bases from V and 0 bases from J; junction bases left unmatched: 5. The CDR3 bases are TGTGCCAGCAGCTTGTTGCAGGGGGACTCCTACGAGCAGTACTTC. This encodes CASSLLQGDSYEQYF. The whole variable domain, remainder taken from reference TRBV11-2 and TRBJ2-7, is EAGVAQSPRYKIIEKRQSVAFWCNPISGHATLYWYQQILGQGPKLLIQFQNNGVVDDSQLPKDRFSAERLKGVDSTLKIQPAKLEDSAVYLCASSLLQGDSYEQYFGPGTRLTVT.

The CDR3 DNA is TGTGCCAGCAGCTTGGGACAGTTCAACGAGCAGTACTTC. Translated, it gives CASSLGQFNEQYF. This chain joins TRBV7-9 and TRBJ2-7; TRBD1 matches at 7 bases. The germline gives CDR1 SEHNR, CDR2 FQNEAQ (reference sequence). Trimming cost V 3 bases and J 5 bases; bases outside gene matches: 4. The CDR3 runs 13 residues.

The chain has TRBV11-2 and TRBJ2-1; the match to TRBD2 covers 14 bases. The CDR3 consists of 18 residues. J lost 6 bases, V lost 6 bases, and 13 bases had no gene match. Germline V gene data show CDR1 as SGHAT and CDR2 as FQNNGV. CDR3 in DNA: TGTGCCAGCAGGGCCGGACTAGCGGGGGGAACTTACGGCAATGAGCAGTTCTTC. This codes for CASRAGLAGGTYGNEQFF.

The chain employs TRBV3-1 (or the pseudogene TRBV3-2) and TRBJ2-5, with 8 bases that match TRBD1. There are 16 residues in the CDR3. Unmatched junction bases numbered 8, after V lost 0 bases and J lost 5 bases. Germline values: CDR1 LGHDT, CDR2 YNNKEL (reference sequence). The CDR3 DNA sequence: TGTGCCAGCAGCCAAGATCGGCCAGGGGGCGCGGAGACCCAGTACTTC. Its protein product is CASSQDRPGGAETQYF.

The chain carries TRBV6-1 and TRBJ2-1; no firm D call. Per germline, CDR1 MNHNS and CDR2 SASEGT. V was clipped by 2 bases and J by 9 bases, with 11 bases between them. This CDR3 region has 13 residues. The CDR3 here is CASSERWGGEQFF. In DNA, the CDR3 is TGTGCCAGCAGTGAAAGGTGGGGTGGTGAGCAGTTCTTC.

This chain links TRBV7-6 with TRBJ1-4; TRBD1 matches at 8 bases. Germline V lookup: CDR1 SGHVS, CDR2 FNYEAQ. There are 15 residues in the CDR3. Unmatched junction bases numbered 9, after V lost 4 bases and J lost 8 bases. CDR3 protein: CASSSSDRAQEKLFF. DNA for the CDR3: TGTGCCAGCAGCTCATCGGACAGGGCGCAGGAAAAACTGTTTTTT.

V gene TRBV12-3 or TRBV12-4 combines with J gene TRBJ1-5; possibly TRBD1 for D (5 bases). The CDR3 covers 13 residues. The V end lost 7 bases, the J end lost 5 bases, and 12 bases lay between the germline ends. The CDR3 sequence is CASTFGGYQPQHF. CDR3 DNA: TGTGCCAGCACCTTCGGGGGGTATCAGCCCCAGCATTTT.

V is TRBV5-1 and J is TRBJ2-6; no reliable D call. The V end lost 0 bases, the J end lost 0 bases, and 10 bases lay between the germline ends. The CDR3 loop spans 17 amino acids. Germline CDR1 is SGHRS and CDR2 is YFSETQ. The CDR3 reads CASSLGQVRSGANVLTF. The CDR3 coding sequence is TGCGCCAGCAGCTTGGGGCAGGTCCGCTCTGGGGCCAACGTCCTGACTTTC.